Listed here are 5 T cell receptor beta chains from one sample, sequenced in a study of blood T cell repertoires in COVID-19. Method: immunoSEQ multiplex PCR; TCRdb's copy keeps in-frame clones and lacks some. The repertoire holds 200,000 or so clones, with about 87% as singletons. Material for sequencing was PBMCs or T cells enriched from blood (not recorded which). The receptors were sampled from a woman in her twenties or thirties who had been exposed to COVID-19.

The V gene is TRBV6-1, the J gene TRBJ2-1; 7 bases are shared with TRBD1. The CDR3 is made up of 16 amino acids. Germline CDR1 and CDR2: MNHNS and SASEGT. Unmatched junction bases numbered 6, after V lost 0 bases and J lost 4 bases. Written as DNA, the CDR3 is TGTGCCAGCAGTGAAGCAGCCGGGACAGTATACAATGAGCAGTTCTTC. It yields the protein CASSEAAGTVYNEQFF.

This chain joins TRBV28 and TRBJ2-7, with TRBD2 identical over 7 bases. Germline lookup yields CDR1 MDHEN and CDR2 SYDVKM. The CDR3 is 13 amino acids. V lost 5 bases to trimming and J lost 5 bases; unmatched junction nucleotides: 6. The CDR3 protein is CASSGLGGNEQYF. The CDR3 DNA reads as TGTGCCAGCAGTGGATTGGGAGGGAACGAGCAGTACTTC.

This sequence joins TRBV1 and TRBJ2-5; the table's D gene call, TRBD2, was not cross checked with the DNA. TRBV1 constitutes a pseudogene. This CDR3 spans 17 amino acids. CDR3 DNA sequence: TGCACCAGCAGCCAAAACGTTGCGACTACCACCCAAGAGACCCAGTACTTC. This sequence encodes CTSSQNVATTTQETQYF.

This clone was recorded once. The chain is built from TRBV4-2 and TRBJ2-1; perhaps TRBD2 as D (5 bases). V gave up 1 base and J gave up 5 bases, with 12 bases separating them. The CDR3 loop spans 15 amino acids. CDR1 LGHNA and CDR2 YNFKEQ come from the germline V gene. The CDR3 sequence: CASSQGSERDNEQFF. The CDR3 coding sequence is TGTGCCAGCAGCCAAGGTAGCGAGAGGGACAATGAGCAGTTCTTC.

The chain has TRBV5-1 and TRBJ1-1, with D perhaps TRBD1 (5 bases). CDR1 is SGHRS and CDR2 is YFSETQ in the germline V gene. The CDR3 has 17 amino acids. The V end was cut by 0 bases, the J end by 5 bases, with 20 bases between. This CDR3 reads CASSLGIRGSQRTEAFF. The DNA for the CDR3 is TGCGCCAGCAGCTTGGGAATAAGGGGCAGCCAGAGGACTGAAGCTTTCTTT.